The rows below give T cell receptor beta chains drawn from one sample of a study of T cells in Graves' hyperthyroidism and ophthalmopathy. TCRdb processed the multiplex PCR reads anew with MiXCR; each CDR3 protein has one entry. The sample holds under 350,000 distinct CDR3 sequences, 21% seen once. The source material was blood. The source of these receptors is a woman aged 50 to 60 with Graves' hyperthyroidism. The CDR3 runs from the conserved cysteine through the conserved F or W. D genes are given only for firm matches. The size field is filled for only some rows; it gives once, few, many or a size class.

D gene	J gene	V gene	clone size	CDR3 DNA	CDR3 protein
TRBD2	TRBJ2-3	TRBV6-4	.	TGTGCCAGCAGTGACTCGAATCGAGCGGGGGGGCGTCCGCAGTATTTT	CASSDSNRAGGRPQYF
.	TRBJ1-6	TRBV27	many	TGTGCCAGCAGGACCCCGGAGGAGGATTCACCCCTCCACTTT	CASRTPEEDSPLHF
TRBD1	TRBJ2-2	TRBV7-2	many	TGTGCCAGCAGCTTAGCGACAGGGCTGGGGAACACCGGGGAGCTGTTTTTT	CASSLATGLGNTGELFF
.	TRBJ2-5	TRBV29-1	.	TGCAGCGTTGGGGGGTCAGAGGGGACGAACTTC	CSVGGSEGTNF
.	TRBJ2-2	TRBV18	many	TGTGCCAGCTCACCATTAAGGTCGGGGGCGAACACCGGGGAGCTGTTTTTT	CASSPLRSGANTGELFF
.	TRBJ1-1	TRBV30	many	TGTGCCTGGACGAGTCCCGGCCCTGAAGCTTTCTTT	CAWTSPGPEAFF
.	TRBJ2-1	TRBV28	many	TGTGCCAGCAGTTTATTTAACGGGAGAGTTGGGGCCTACAATGAGCAGTTCTTC	CASSLFNGRVGAYNEQFF
TRBD2	TRBJ2-2	TRBV12-3/TRBV12-4	many	TGTGCCAGCAACCGGCCTAGCGGGAGCGCTACGAACACCGGGGAGCTGTTTTTT	CASNRPSGSATNTGELFF
TRBD1	TRBJ1-2	TRBV25-1	.	TGTGCCAGCAGTGAACCGGGGACAGGGAGGAACTATGGCTACACCTTC	CASSEPGTGRNYGYTF
TRBD1	TRBJ2-7	TRBV28	medium-sized	TGTGCCAGCAGTTTATGGGGACAGGGGGCCGTCGAGCAGTACTTC	CASSLWGQGAVEQYF
.	TRBJ1-1	TRBV10-2	.	TGCGCCAGCAGTGACAGGGGACCCACTGAAGCTTTCTTT	CASSDRGPTEAFF
TRBD1	TRBJ2-1	TRBV7-3	many	TGTGCCAGCAGCCTGGGACAGGGGGGGTCCTACAATGAGCAGTTCTTC	CASSLGQGGSYNEQFF
TRBD1	TRBJ1-6	TRBV18	few	TGTGCCAGCTCACCGAGGGAACAGACAGGGGGTCTTAATTCACCCCTCCACTTT	CASSPREQTGGLNSPLHF
.	TRBJ2-3	TRBV28	many	TGTGCCAGCAGTCGCAGCGGGCACCGACGAGCAGATACGCAGTATTTT	CASSRSGHRRADTQYF
TRBD1	TRBJ2-1	TRBV30	many	TGTGCCTGGAGTGTACCGGACAGGGGGTACAATGAGCAGTTCTTC	CAWSVPDRGYNEQFF
TRBD2	TRBJ2-5	TRBV3-1	.	TGTGCCAGCAGCCAAGATGGGACTAGCGGAGGGACCCAGTACTTC	CASSQDGTSGGTQYF
TRBD2	TRBJ2-3	TRBV7-2	many	TGTGCCAGCAGCTCCGGGGGGGCGGCAGATACGCAGTATTTT	CASSSGGAADTQYF
.	TRBJ2-1	TRBV7-8	many	TGTGCCAGCAGCTTAGGAGGGGGAGGAGGAGGTAACAATGAGCAGTTCTTC	CASSLGGGGGGNNEQFF
.	TRBJ1-1	TRBV2	many	TGTGCCAGCAGTGAGGGATTTGAAGCTTTCTTT	CASSEGFEAFF
.	TRBJ2-7	TRBV6-1	.	TGTGCCAGCGGCGAGCAGTACTTC	CASGEQYF